Below, one T cell receptor (beta chain) is given with its context. The record originates from a study of radiation and T cells in renal cell carcinoma. The sample's time point: blood 2 weeks post-SBRT. Treatment specified: 15 Gy SBRT to primary tumor, nephrectomy 4 weeks later. This table comes from immunoSEQ multiplex PCR, and its TCRdb copy is limited to in-frame clones, with some not included. The sample carries around 130,000 clones, more than 70% recorded once. The CDR3 has 15 residues. V was trimmed by 5 bases and J by 1 base, leaving 11 bases between them. CDR1 and CDR2 from the germline V gene are SGHTA and FQGTGA.

Sequenced here: blood, sampled from a patient whose treatment included radiotherapy and nephrectomy. V is TRBV7-3 and J is TRBJ2-2; no firm D call. The clonotype originates from a woman in her seventies with renal cell carcinoma. The CDR3 is CASSPTLMNTGELFF. The CDR3 DNA reads TGTGCCAGCAGCCCAACTCTGATGAACACCGGGGAGCTGTTTTTT.